A single sample gave rise to the 30 T cell receptor beta chains below, sequenced in a study of cytomegalovirus exposure and HLA in healthy donors. Measured with immunoSEQ multiplex PCR; TCRdb has only the in-frame clones, and not every one. Found here are about 98,000 clones, 87% of them singletons; the top ten hold roughly 3.9%. Sequences were obtained from PBMCs. The receptor source for this set is a woman aged 25 to 39 in good health and CMV-seronegative.

V and J are TRBV29-1 and TRBJ1-3; a possible D gene is TRBD1 (5 bases). V dropped 6 bases and J dropped 4 bases, with 19 bases sitting between them. The CDR3 runs to 15 residues. Germline CDR1 is SQVTM and CDR2 is ANQGSEA. The CDR3 sequence is CSVRGDSLRGNTIYF. The CDR3 region has the DNA TGCAGCGTGCGGGGGGACTCCCTGCGGGGAAACACCATATATTTT.

The rearrangement uses TRBV5-1 and TRBJ2-7; D is perhaps TRBD1 (5 bases). Trimming removed 5 bases from V and 2 bases from J, with 11 bases in between. The CDR3 length is 13 residues. Germline V gene data show CDR1 as SGHRS and CDR2 as YFSETQ. The CDR3 is CASRLQETYEQYF. DNA for the CDR3: TGCGCCAGCAGATTACAGGAAACCTACGAGCAGTACTTC.

The J gene is TRBJ2-7, the V gene TRBV7-2; the match to TRBD2 covers 10 bases. J gave up 0 bases and V 1 base, and 9 bases lay outside the gene matches. In germline, CDR1 is SGHTA, CDR2 FQGNSA. The CDR3 sequence is 18 residues long. The CDR3: CASSLERSSGSFSYEQYF. DNA for the CDR3: TGTGCCAGCAGCTTAGAAAGGTCTAGCGGGAGTTTCTCCTACGAGCAGTACTTC.

There are a few counts of this clone. This rearrangement joins TRBV18 to TRBJ1-1; D unclear. CDR3 length: 13 amino acids. The germline V gene encodes CDR1 KGHSH and CDR2 LQKENI. V was clipped by 2 bases and J by 3 bases, with 7 bases between them. CDR3 in DNA: TGTGCCAGCTCACCAGCCGGAGACACTGAAGCTTTCTTT. Amino acid sequence: CASSPAGDTEAFF.

The chain is built from TRBV20-1 and TRBJ2-7; no clear D gene. The germline gives CDR1 DFQATT, CDR2 SNEGSKA (reference sequence). This CDR3 spans 11 amino acids. The V and J ends lost 3 bases and 5 bases respectively, with 8 bases between them. The CDR3 DNA sequence: TGCAGTGCTAGTTTGGCCGACGAGCAGTACTTC. As protein: CSASLADEQYF.

The rearrangement links TRBV4-3 to TRBJ2-1; TRBD2 matches at 7 bases. The CDR3 has 17 residues. Per germline, CDR1 LGHNA and CDR2 YSLEER. The trim removed 4 bases at V and 5 bases at J, leaving 14 bases unmatched. The chain's CDR3 is CASSPGGGRESNNEQFF. CDR3 DNA sequence: TGCGCCAGCAGCCCCGGGGGAGGGCGGGAAAGTAACAATGAGCAGTTCTTC.

This chain links TRBV6-5 with TRBJ1-6; TRBD1 is a possible D gene (5 bases). CDR1 and CDR2 from the germline V gene are MNHEY and SVGAGI. The V end was cut by 2 bases, the J end by 6 bases, with 11 bases between. This CDR3 spans 15 amino acids. The CDR3 here is CASSYGRALNSPLHF. The CDR3 DNA reads TGTGCCAGCAGTTACGGCAGGGCTCTTAATTCACCCCTCCACTTT.

The chain couples TRBV5-4 to TRBJ2-7, with 9 bases that match TRBD1. V gave up 3 bases and J gave up 1 base; unmatched junction bases: 5. Germline lookup yields CDR1 SGHNT and CDR2 YYREEE (reference sequence). The CDR3 spans 15 residues. The CDR3 spells CASSSKTGGSYEQYF. The CDR3 region has the DNA TGTGCCAGCAGCTCGAAGACAGGGGGGTCCTACGAGCAGTACTTC.

The V and J genes are TRBV7-2 and TRBJ1-4; D unresolved. Trimming removed 1 base at V and 8 bases at J, with 5 bases between. The CDR3 contains 12 residues. The germline gives CDR1 SGHTA, CDR2 FQGNSA. The chain's CDR3 is CASSLVGEKLFF. CDR3 coding DNA: TGTGCCAGCAGCTTAGTCGGGGAAAAACTGTTTTTT. Together with reference TRBV7-2 and TRBJ1-4, the CDR3 gives the full variable domain: GAGVSQSPSNKVTEKGKDVELRCDPISGHTALYWYRQSLGQGLEFLIYFQGNSAPDKSGLPSDRFSAERTGGSVSTLTIQRTQQEDSAVYLCASSLVGEKLFFGSGTQLSVL.

CDR3 DNA sequence: TGTGCCAGCAGTGAGGGTAGCGGGGCCTTGTCCCAGTACTTC. Translated: CASSEGSGALSQYF. The chain employs TRBV2 and TRBJ2-5; TRBD2 matches 8 bases. V lost 3 bases to trimming and J lost 9 bases; unmatched junction nucleotides: 9. This CDR3 comprises 14 residues. Germline V gives CDR1 SNHLY, CDR2 FYNNEI.

V usage is TRBV19 and J usage is TRBJ2-3; the match to TRBD1 covers 7 bases. This CDR3 has 14 residues. Trimming at V came to 6 bases and at J to 2 bases, leaving 5 bases not matched to a gene. CDR1 and CDR2 (germline): LNHDA, SQIVND (reference sequence). The CDR3 DNA follows: TGTGCCAGTAGACGACAGGGTTCCACAGATACGCAGTATTTT. It specifies CASRRQGSTDTQYF.

CDR3 DNA sequence: TGTGCCAGCTCACCCGCGGGACAGCCTAATTCACCCCTCCACTTT. Translated, it gives CASSPAGQPNSPLHF. The chain is built from TRBV18 and TRBJ1-6; 7 nucleotides match TRBD1. This CDR3 spans 15 amino acids. The trim removed 3 bases at V and 6 bases at J, leaving 5 bases unmatched. Germline V lookup: CDR1 KGHSH, CDR2 LQKENI.

The chain uses TRBV7-9 and TRBJ1-2; 9 nucleotides agree with TRBD1. The germline V gene has CDR1 SEHNR and CDR2 FQNEAQ (reference sequence). CDR3 length: 15 residues. Trimming removed 4 bases from V and 5 bases from J; junction bases left unmatched: 8. CDR3 nucleotides: TGTGCCAGCAGCTACGACAGGGGGAAGGAATATGGCTACACCTTC. Translating it yields CASSYDRGKEYGYTF.

The genes are TRBV4-2 and TRBJ2-3; TRBD1 agrees at 9 bases. Trimming removed 4 bases from V and 5 bases from J; junction bases left unmatched: 7. Germline V gene sequence: CDR1 LGHNA, CDR2 YNFKEQ. The CDR3 is made up of 15 amino acids. The CDR3 is CASSLTRDRVDTQYF. The CDR3 coding sequence is TGTGCCAGCAGCCTTACCCGGGACAGGGTAGATACGCAGTATTTT.

The rearrangement joins TRBV14 to TRBJ2-1; TRBD1 agrees at 9 bases. The germline V gene has CDR1 SGHDN and CDR2 FVKESK. This CDR3 is built from 15 residues. The V segment lost 4 bases and the J segment 6 bases; nucleotides outside the gene matches: 7. The CDR3 DNA is TGTGCCAGCAGCCGTCCGGGACAGGGTACCAATGAGCAGTTCTTC. Amino acid sequence: CASSRPGQGTNEQFF.

This clone showed up just once. The chain uses TRBV5-6 and TRBJ2-1, with TRBD1 matching 7 bases. V lost 4 bases and J lost 4; bases outside the gene matches: 14. Per the germline V gene, CDR1 is SGHDT and CDR2 is YYEEEE. The CDR3 contains 17 residues. CDR3 sequence (DNA): TGTGCCAGCAGCGGTTTGGGGCGACAGGGACCTTACAATGAGCAGTTCTTC. This codes for CASSGLGRQGPYNEQFF.

The chain employs TRBV5-1 and TRBJ1-5; maybe TRBD1 (6 bases). The CDR3 length is 20 residues. The germline gives CDR1 SGHRS, CDR2 YFSETQ. The germline V and J ends were trimmed by 3 bases and 3 bases, with 28 bases remaining between them. In nucleotides, the CDR3 is TGCGCCAGCAGCTGGCCCCAACGGGGGGCCGCGGAGCCTCTCAATCAGCCCCAGCATTTT. This codes for CASSWPQRGAAEPLNQPQHF.

This chain connects TRBV6-5 to TRBJ2-7, with 7 positions matching TRBD1. CDR1 is MNHEY and CDR2 is SVGAGI in the germline V gene. The CDR3 has 15 amino acids. V was pared by 4 bases and J by 4 bases, with 10 bases of the junction left unmatched. The CDR3 sequence is CASSSPRQGGYEQYF. CDR3 DNA sequence: TGTGCCAGCAGTTCACCGCGACAGGGCGGATACGAGCAGTACTTC.

This sequence joins TRBV6-5 and TRBJ2-5; maybe TRBD1 (5 bases). Trimming removed 8 bases from V and 4 bases from J, with 8 bases in between. Germline values: CDR1 MNHEY, CDR2 SVGAGI. The length of the CDR3 is 11 residues. CDR3 region: CASGRAETQYF. The CDR3 DNA reads TGTGCCAGCGGCAGGGCAGAGACCCAGTACTTC.

J is TRBJ1-2 and V is TRBV6-5, with 9 bases fitting TRBD1. The CDR3 is 13 residues long. From germline, CDR1 is MNHEY and CDR2 SVGAGI. With V trimmed by 6 bases and J by 5 bases, 4 bases remained unmatched. DNA of the CDR3: TGTGCCAGCAGGCTACAGGGGGCGTATGGCTACACCTTC. Translated: CASRLQGAYGYTF.

The J gene is TRBJ2-5, the V gene TRBV9, with a weak D call TRBD2 (5 bases). The CDR3 is 15 residues long. Looked up from germline, CDR1 is SGDLS and CDR2 is YYNGEE. V was trimmed by 0 bases and J by 4 bases, leaving 13 bases between them. CDR3: CASSVEEGSGETQYF. For the CDR3, the DNA is TGTGCCAGCAGCGTAGAAGAGGGATCGGGAGAGACCCAGTACTTC.

V is TRBV4-2 and J is TRBJ1-5; 7 bases agree with TRBD1. This CDR3 is 13 amino acids long. Germline V lookup: CDR1 LGHNA, CDR2 YNFKEQ. V dropped 0 bases and J dropped 11; count of bases not matched to a gene: 4. The CDR3 loop reads CASSQDRGGAQHF. The DNA for the CDR3 is TGTGCCAGCAGCCAAGATCGAGGGGGCGCCCAGCATTTT.

The chain uses TRBV27 and TRBJ1-2; D possibly corresponds to TRBD1 (6 bases). V was clipped by 6 bases and J by 1 base, with 9 bases between them. This CDR3 is 13 amino acids long. Looked up from germline, CDR1 is MNHEY and CDR2 is SMNVEV (reference sequence). The CDR3 loop is CASSGQLNYGYTF. CDR3 nucleotide sequence: TGTGCCAGCAGCGGACAGCTTAACTATGGCTACACCTTC.

The gene calls are TRBV6-1 and TRBJ1-3; D is ambiguous. Germline lookup yields CDR1 MNHNS and CDR2 SASEGT. The CDR3 has 14 residues. Deletions cut 4 bases from V and 0 bases from J, with 7 bases between. The CDR3 DNA sequence: TGTGCCAGCAGTGCTCAGTTCTCTGGAAACACCATATATTTT. It specifies CASSAQFSGNTIYF.

The chain employs TRBV11-2 and TRBJ1-2; D is ambiguous. The CDR3 spans 14 residues. The V and J ends lost 5 bases and 2 bases respectively, with 12 bases between them. From germline, CDR1 is SGHAT and CDR2 FQNNGV. DNA for the CDR3: TGTGCCAGCAGCCTCGGGATGTTGAACTATGGCTACACCTTC. Translation gives CASSLGMLNYGYTF.

The CDR3 here is CASSPKGLYTDTQYF. The CDR3 region has the DNA TGTGCCAGCTCACCAAAGGGACTATACACAGATACGCAGTATTTT. This rearrangement joins TRBV18 to TRBJ2-3; TRBD2 matches at 7 bases. Germline assignment: CDR1 KGHSH and CDR2 LQKENI. This CDR3 comprises 15 residues. V dropped 2 bases and J dropped 2; count of bases not matched to a gene: 4.

The rearrangement links TRBV5-1 to TRBJ1-1; 8 bases align to TRBD1. With 3 bases clipped from V and 9 bases from J, the junction kept 10 bases outside the gene matches. The CDR3 spans 14 residues. Germline CDR1 and CDR2: SGHRS and YFSETQ. CDR3 DNA sequence: TGCGCCAGCAGCTCGAGGGGTCGACAGGGGAAAGCTTTCTTT. It specifies CASSSRGRQGKAFF.

The chain links TRBV29-1 to TRBJ2-3; D may be TRBD2 (5 bases). CDR3 length equals 11 residues. V lost 5 bases and J lost 5, with 8 bases in between. Germline assignment: CDR1 SQVTM and CDR2 ANQGSEA. CDR3 coding DNA: TGCAGCGTTCTAAGCGGAGATACGCAGTATTTT. As protein: CSVLSGDTQYF.

The chain links TRBV7-3 to TRBJ2-3; D is undetermined. Germline V gene data show CDR1 as SGHTA and CDR2 as FQGTGA. The CDR3 has 13 residues. V shed 4 bases and J shed 4 bases, with 9 bases lying between them. As DNA, the CDR3 is TGTGCCAGCAGCTCCTTCGTCCCAGATACGCAGTATTTT. Protein sequence: CASSSFVPDTQYF.

The V call is TRBV28, the J call TRBJ1-3; D perhaps matches TRBD1 (5 bases). This CDR3 region has 16 residues. Trimming pared 3 bases from V and 2 bases from J, leaving 14 bases between. Germline-derived CDR1 and CDR2 are MDHEN and SYDVKM. This CDR3 is CASSFPGGSAGNTIYF. CDR3 in DNA: TGTGCCAGCAGTTTTCCCGGGGGGAGCGCTGGAAACACCATATATTTT. Full variable domain (missing parts from reference TRBV28 and TRBJ1-3): DVKVTQSSRYLVKRTGEKVFLECVQDMDHENMFWYRQDPGLGLRLIYFSYDVKMKEKGDIPEGYSVSREKKERFSLILESASTNQTSMYLCASSFPGGSAGNTIYFGEGSWLTVV.